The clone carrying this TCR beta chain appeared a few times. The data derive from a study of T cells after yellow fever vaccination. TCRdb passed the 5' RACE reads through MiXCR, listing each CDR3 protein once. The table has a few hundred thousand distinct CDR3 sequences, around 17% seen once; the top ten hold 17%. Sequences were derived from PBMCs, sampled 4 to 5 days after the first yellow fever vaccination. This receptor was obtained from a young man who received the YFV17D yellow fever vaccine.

This CDR3 is CASSFPNDEQFF. CDR3 coding DNA: TGTGCCAGCAGTTTTCCGAACGATGAGCAGTTCTTC. The chain uses TRBV12-3 or TRBV12-4 and TRBJ2-1; D uncertain. The CDR3 totals 12 residues. V was clipped by 3 bases and J by 8 bases, with 8 bases between them.